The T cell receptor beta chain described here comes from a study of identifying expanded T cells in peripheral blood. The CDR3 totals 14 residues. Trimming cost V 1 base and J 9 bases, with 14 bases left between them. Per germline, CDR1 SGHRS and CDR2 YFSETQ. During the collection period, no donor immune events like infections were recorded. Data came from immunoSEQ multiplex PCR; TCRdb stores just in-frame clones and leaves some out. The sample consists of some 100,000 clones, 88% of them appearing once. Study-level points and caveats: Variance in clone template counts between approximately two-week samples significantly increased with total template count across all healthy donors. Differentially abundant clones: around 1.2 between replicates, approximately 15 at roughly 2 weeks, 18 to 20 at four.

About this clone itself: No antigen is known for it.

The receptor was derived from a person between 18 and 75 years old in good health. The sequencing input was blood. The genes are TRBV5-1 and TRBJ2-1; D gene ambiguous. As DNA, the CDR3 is TGCGCCAGCAGCTTGAGGGAACCTTGGGGTGAGCAGTTCTTC. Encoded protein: CASSLREPWGEQFF. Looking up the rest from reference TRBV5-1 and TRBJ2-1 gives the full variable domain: KAGVTQTPRYLIKTRGQQVTLSCSPISGHRSVSWYQQTPGQGLQFLFEYFSETQRNKGNFPGRFSGRQFSNSRSEMNVSTLELGDSALYLCASSLREPWGEQFFGPGTRLTVL.